These 8 T cell receptor beta chains were sequenced from one sample in a study of blood T cell repertoires in COVID-19. Clones were read by immunoSEQ multiplex PCR, and TCRdb kept only the in-frame ones, dropping some. The sample holds about 200,000 clones; around nine tenths are singletons and the top ten take 3%. The sample taken for sequencing was peripheral blood. Receptors originate from a man aged 55 to 70 with acute or convalescent COVID-19.

J is TRBJ2-5 and V is TRBV9; D perhaps matches TRBD1 (6 bases). V was trimmed by 0 bases and J by 4 bases, leaving 16 bases between them. The CDR3 consists of 16 residues. The germline gives CDR1 SGDLS, CDR2 YYNGEE. CDR3 loop: CASSVAAHRVAETQYF. CDR3 nucleotide sequence: TGTGCCAGCAGCGTAGCAGCCCACAGGGTGGCAGAGACCCAGTACTTC.

The chain combines TRBV10-1 with TRBJ2-1, with 7 positions matching TRBD1. The V gene end was trimmed by 2 bases and the J gene end by 8 bases; junction bases not matched to a gene: 9. CDR3 length equals 15 residues. In germline, CDR1 is WNHNN, CDR2 SYGVQD (reference sequence). The CDR3 region has the DNA TGCGCCAGCAGTGAGGTACAGGGGCCAGGCGATGAGCAGTTCTTC. This encodes CASSEVQGPGDEQFF.

V usage is TRBV7-9 and J usage is TRBJ2-3, with D possibly TRBD2 on 5 matching bases. V lost 5 bases and J lost 5, with 17 bases in between. This CDR3 contains 15 residues. Germline V gene lookup returns CDR1 SEHNR and CDR2 FQNEAQ (reference sequence). CDR3 protein: CASSVGSSSGDTQYF. The CDR3 nucleotides are TGTGCCAGCAGCGTGGGCTCCTCCAGCGGAGATACGCAGTATTTT.

This chain connects TRBV3-1 (or the pseudogene TRBV3-2) to TRBJ1-2, with TRBD1 matching 7 bases. Germline trimming cut 2 bases from V and 7 bases from J; bases unmatched to any gene: 7. CDR3 length: 14 amino acids. In germline, CDR1 is LGHDT, CDR2 YNNKEL (reference sequence). The DNA of the CDR3 is TGTGCCAGCAGCCAATACAGGGGAGCCGGTGGCTACACCTTC. Protein: CASSQYRGAGGYTF.

The CDR3 here is CASSLGDRVYNEQFF. CDR3 nucleotide sequence: TGTGCCAGCAGCTTGGGGGACAGGGTTTACAATGAGCAGTTCTTC. The chain recombines TRBV5-4 with TRBJ2-1; 9 nucleotides line up with TRBD1. CDR1 and CDR2 (germline): SGHNT, YYREEE (reference sequence). V lost 0 bases and J lost 4; bases outside the gene matches: 2. This CDR3 has 15 residues.

This clone was detected ten times or more. The chain combines TRBV6-5 with TRBJ1-5; D is perhaps TRBD1 (6 bases). The CDR3 totals 15 residues. V was pared by 6 bases and J by 0 bases, with 12 bases between. Looked up from germline, CDR1 is MNHEY and CDR2 is SVGAGI. CDR3 loop: CASRPRGGSNQPQHF. The CDR3 coding sequence is TGTGCCAGCAGACCCCGAGGGGGTAGCAATCAGCCCCAGCATTTT.

This chain links TRBV5-5 with TRBJ1-1; TRBD1 agrees at 12 bases. The CDR3 runs 15 residues. V shed 7 bases, J shed 5 bases, and the junction held 9 bases outside the gene matches. Germline loops: CDR1 SGHKS, CDR2 YYEKEE (reference sequence). The CDR3 here is CASVSGTGGITEAFF. Here the CDR3 DNA reads TGTGCCAGCGTCTCCGGGACAGGGGGCATTACTGAAGCTTTCTTT.

V and J are TRBV6-5 and TRBJ2-7; a possible D gene is TRBD1 (7 bases). The V gene lost 6 bases and the J gene lost 5 bases, with 20 bases spanning the gap. The length of the CDR3 is 15 residues. The germline V gene has CDR1 MNHEY and CDR2 SVGAGI. CDR3 in DNA: TGTGCCAGCAGCCGTCGCGGGACAGAGGGGGACGAGCAGTACTTC. This gives the protein CASSRRGTEGDEQYF.